This T cell receptor (beta chain) was sequenced during a study of blood T cell repertoires in COVID-19. Study summary: From the United States, Italy and Spain came samples of acute and convalescent COVID-19. Nucleic acid was either cDNA or gDNA, and it came from T cells, B-cell-depleted T cells, or PBMCs.

The CDR3 consists of 12 residues. V dropped 4 bases and J dropped 14; count of bases not matched to a gene: 8. Germline V lookup: CDR1 KGHSH, CDR2 LQKENI. Here immunoSEQ multiplex PCR was the method, and the copy in TCRdb shows in-frame clones only, minus some. The repertoire holds approximately 220,000 clones, with 87% as singletons. The receptor was derived from a woman aged 30 to 39 with acute COVID-19. The sequencing input was PBMCs or T cells enriched from blood (not recorded which). The chain employs TRBV18 and TRBJ2-1; 7 bases are a match to TRBD2. This CDR3 reads CASSRTRALKFF. The CDR3 DNA sequence: TGTGCCAGCTCACGGACTAGGGCCCTGAAGTTCTTC.